The 17 T cell receptor beta chains below come from one sample, sequenced in a study of T cell responses to AZD1222 COVID-19 vaccine. Sequenced by immunoSEQ multiplex PCR; TCRdb stores in-frame clones only, minus some. The sample shows some 120,000 clones, around 82% of them seen only once. The starting material was peripheral blood, obtained on day 0 of AZD1222 vaccination. These receptors all stem from an adult in good health.

This chain links TRBV7-9 with TRBJ1-5; no reliable D call. CDR1 is SEHNR and CDR2 is FQNEAQ in the germline V gene (reference sequence). Trimming removed 3 bases at V and 1 base at J, with 7 bases between. The CDR3 consists of 14 residues. The CDR3 DNA follows: TGTGCCAGCAGCTTTGGGCAGAGCAATCAGCCCCAGCATTTT. Amino acid sequence: CASSFGQSNQPQHF.

This chain uses TRBV24-1 with TRBJ1-5; D gene uncertain. Germline lookup yields CDR1 KGHDR and CDR2 SFDVKD. The CDR3 runs 13 residues. Trimming left V 4 bases short and J 10 bases short, with 13 bases between. The CDR3 region has the DNA TGTGCCACCAGTGACCCAGTCGGATTTCCCCAGCATTTT. Amino acids: CATSDPVGFPQHF.

The genes are TRBV5-1 and TRBJ1-1, with D possibly TRBD1 on 5 matching bases. CDR1 is SGHRS and CDR2 is YFSETQ in the germline V gene. CDR3 length: 12 amino acids. With 1 base removed from V and 8 bases from J, the gap between germline ends came to 9 bases. Written as DNA, the CDR3 is TGCGCCAGCAGCTTGCCCGGGGACGAAGCTTTCTTT. This gives the protein CASSLPGDEAFF.

The V call is TRBV4-3, the J call TRBJ1-2, with D possibly TRBD1 on 5 matching bases. CDR1 LGHNA and CDR2 YSLEER come from the germline V gene. Trimming cost V 0 bases and J 0 bases, with 11 bases left between them. The CDR3 runs to 16 residues. DNA of the CDR3: TGCGCCAGCAGCCAAGACGAGGGGCTACCTAACTATGGCTACACCTTC. Encoded protein: CASSQDEGLPNYGYTF.

This chain joins TRBV15 and TRBJ1-4, with D possibly matching TRBD1 (6 bases). The CDR3 loop spans 14 amino acids. Trimming took off 5 bases at V and 7 bases at J, with 14 bases between the two ends. Per the germline V gene, CDR1 is LNHNV and CDR2 is YYDKDF (reference sequence). CDR3 amino acids: CATSPGAIGEKLFF. Here the CDR3 DNA reads TGTGCCACCAGCCCGGGGGCTATCGGTGAAAAACTGTTTTTT.

The chain uses TRBV19 and TRBJ2-1; TRBD2 aligns across 11 bases. There are 15 residues in the CDR3. Germline V lookup: CDR1 LNHDA, CDR2 SQIVND (reference sequence). J gave up 9 bases and V 4 bases, and 8 bases lay outside the gene matches. The CDR3 region is CASSRLAGGQGEQFF. The DNA for the CDR3 is TGTGCCAGTAGTAGATTAGCGGGGGGGCAGGGTGAGCAGTTCTTC.

This chain joins TRBV7-9 and TRBJ1-6; the match to TRBD1 covers 7 bases. CDR1 is SEHNR, CDR2 FQNEAQ, per germline (reference sequence). The CDR3 length is 15 residues. V trimming: 6 bases; J trimming: 0 bases; junction bases outside the gene matches: 2. The CDR3 nucleotides read TGTGCCAGCAGGGACAGGAGCTCCTATAATTCACCCCTCCACTTT. Protein product: CASRDRSSYNSPLHF.

The chain links TRBV11-2 to TRBJ2-7; no definite D call. Germline V CDR1 and CDR2: SGHAT, FQNNGV. This CDR3 comprises 12 residues. The V end lost 5 bases, the J end lost 9 bases, and 14 bases lay between the germline ends. CDR3 sequence: CASSPPFLGQYF. The CDR3 bases are TGTGCCAGCAGCCCCCCCTTCCTGGGGCAGTACTTC.

The gene calls are TRBV5-1 and TRBJ1-1; D remains unclear. The CDR3 has 13 residues. V gave up 0 bases and J gave up 8 bases, with 11 bases separating them. Germline CDR1 SGHRS, CDR2 YFSETQ. The CDR3 region is CASSLGSPTEAFF. CDR3 bases: TGCGCCAGCAGCTTGGGGTCACCTACAGAAGCTTTCTTT. Based on the CDR3 plus reference TRBV5-1 and TRBJ1-1, the full variable domain is KAGVTQTPRYLIKTRGQQVTLSCSPISGHRSVSWYQQTPGQGLQFLFEYFSETQRNKGNFPGRFSGRQFSNSRSEMNVSTLELGDSALYLCASSLGSPTEAFFGQGTRLTVV.

This sequence joins TRBV5-6 and TRBJ2-3; possible D gene TRBD1, 7 bases. CDR1 is SGHDT, CDR2 YYEEEE, per germline. CDR3 size: 15 residues. V shed 1 base and J shed 5 bases, with 14 bases lying between them. The CDR3 loop reads CASSLMAGGIDTQYF. CDR3 DNA: TGTGCCAGCAGCTTGATGGCAGGGGGGATAGATACGCAGTATTTT. Complete variable domain (other parts from reference TRBV5-6 and TRBJ2-3): DAGVTQSPTHLIKTRGQQVTLRCSPKSGHDTVSWYQQALGQGPQFIFQYYEEEERQRGNFPDRFSGHQFPNYSSELNVNALLLGDSALYLCASSLMAGGIDTQYFGPGTRLTVL.

This clone was recorded a few times. This chain uses TRBV3-1 (or the pseudogene TRBV3-2) with TRBJ2-5; 7 positions match TRBD2. This CDR3 has 14 residues. Germline V gene lookup returns CDR1 LGHDT and CDR2 YNNKEL (reference sequence). Germline trimming cut 4 bases from V and 5 bases from J; bases unmatched to any gene: 7. CDR3 nucleotide sequence: TGTGCCAGCAGCCTCCAATTGGGAGGGGAGACCCAGTACTTC. Protein sequence: CASSLQLGGETQYF.

The chain recombines TRBV24-1 with TRBJ1-1; D gene uncertain. The CDR3 is 12 amino acids. The germline V gene has CDR1 KGHDR and CDR2 SFDVKD. V gave up 5 bases and J gave up 5 bases, with 8 bases separating them. CDR3 DNA sequence: TGTGCCACCAGTGGAGAGAATACTGAAGCTTTCTTT. This gives the protein CATSGENTEAFF.

The gene calls are TRBV3-1 (or the pseudogene TRBV3-2) and TRBJ2-2; 7 bases fit TRBD2. V dropped 5 bases and J dropped 0; count of bases not matched to a gene: 3. The CDR3 runs 15 residues. Looked up from germline, CDR1 is LGHDT and CDR2 is YNNKEL (reference sequence). CDR3 sequence reads: CASSSSGANTGELFF. In DNA form, the CDR3 reads TGTGCCAGCAGCTCCAGCGGGGCGAACACCGGGGAGCTGTTTTTT.

J is TRBJ2-7 and V is TRBV5-1; a weak D match, TRBD1 (7 bases). The CDR3 totals 16 residues. V shed 5 bases and J shed 0 bases, with 18 bases lying between them. Germline V gives CDR1 SGHRS, CDR2 YFSETQ. The CDR3: CASRDPQGGPSYEQYF. In DNA, the CDR3 is TGCGCCAGCAGGGATCCCCAGGGGGGACCCTCCTACGAGCAGTACTTC.

V is TRBV6-5 and J is TRBJ2-3; D ambiguous. Germline V gives CDR1 MNHEY, CDR2 SVGAGI. This CDR3 comprises 12 residues. Deletions cut 5 bases from V and 0 bases from J, with 3 bases between. Here the CDR3 reads CASSKSTDTQYF. CDR3 nucleotides: TGTGCCAGCAGTAAAAGCACAGATACGCAGTATTTT.

The chain joins TRBV5-1 to TRBJ1-6; 9 nucleotides align to TRBD1. J gave up 8 bases and V 6 bases, and 6 bases lay outside the gene matches. The CDR3 spans 14 residues. Germline CDR1 and CDR2: SGHRS and YFSETQ. CDR3 sequence reads: CASTWTGDDSPLHF. CDR3 nucleotides: TGCGCCAGCACGTGGACAGGGGACGATTCACCCCTCCACTTT.

This clone was detected a few times. The chain couples TRBV7-8 to TRBJ2-3, with 7 bases lining up with TRBD1. Per germline, CDR1 SGHVS and CDR2 FQNEAQ. After removal of 5 bases from V and 2 bases from J, the junction contained 16 bases not matched to a gene. The CDR3 extends over 18 amino acids. CDR3 coding DNA: TGTGCCAGCAGCCTGAGGGGGCCCGGGCGGAGTTTCACAGATACGCAGTATTTT. It specifies CASSLRGPGRSFTDTQYF.